This T cell receptor (beta chain) was obtained from a study of blood T cells in healthy people across ages. The second PCR ran about 6 to 11 cycles with a sample-barcoded 5' primer and J-beta primers. TCRdb itself ran the 5' RACE reads through MiXCR, one entry per CDR3 protein. The repertoire holds 780,000 or so distinct CDR3 sequences, just over 55% seen once, with roughly 24% in the top ten. The CDR3 length is 14 residues. Germline assignment: CDR1 SGHRS and CDR2 YFSETQ. Unmatched junction bases numbered 6, after V lost 3 bases and J lost 4 bases. This TCR was recovered from a middle-aged man in good health. The chain combines TRBV5-1 with TRBJ2-7; 8 nucleotides line up with TRBD1. The sequenced sample was blood. CDR3 sequence reads: CASSSTGGSYEQYF. The DNA for the CDR3 is TGCGCCAGCAGCTCCACAGGGGGATCTTACGAGCAGTACTTC. Combining the CDR3 with reference TRBV5-1 and TRBJ2-7 gives the whole variable domain KAGVTQTPRYLIKTRGQQVTLSCSPISGHRSVSWYQQTPGQGLQFLFEYFSETQRNKGNFPGRFSGRQFSNSRSEMNVSTLELGDSALYLCASSSTGGSYEQYFGPGTRLTVT.